The 24 T cell receptor beta chains listed next were all sequenced from one sample in a study of CD8 T cells in ankylosing spondylitis. Notes on the study in general: Several highly homologous variants formed a TCR beta motif that appeared characteristic of ankylosing spondylitis blood.

These TCRs are of unknown antigen specificity. TCRdb called the 5' RACE reads again in MiXCR, with one record for every CDR3 protein. The table includes fewer than 450,000 distinct CDR3 sequences, 17% detected once. The sample comprised blood, either unsorted or a sorted T cell fraction (not recorded which). The receptors were gathered from a male donor with ankylosing spondylitis.

There are a few counts of this clonotype. The chain combines TRBV5-1 with TRBJ1-4; 7 bases line up with TRBD1. The germline CDR1 and CDR2 sequences are SGHRS and YFSETQ. After removal of 4 bases from V and 1 base from J, the junction contained 4 bases not matched to a gene. CDR3 size: 15 residues. CDR3 amino acids: CASSPRQGTNEKLFF. The CDR3 DNA follows: TGCGCCAGCAGCCCCCGACAGGGAACTAATGAAAAACTGTTTTTT.

This clonotype has only a few counts. This chain joins TRBV11-2 and TRBJ1-2, with TRBD1 identical over 7 bases. J was trimmed by 8 bases and V by 5 bases; bases with no gene match: 14. CDR1 and CDR2 (germline): SGHAT, FQNNGV. There are 15 residues in the CDR3. CDR3: CASSPTTGRVDGYTF. The CDR3 region has the DNA TGTGCCAGCAGCCCGACGACAGGGCGGGTTGACGGCTACACCTTC.

The V and J genes are TRBV7-9 and TRBJ2-1, with D tentatively TRBD2 (6 bases). The CDR3 is made up of 15 amino acids. Germline V gene data show CDR1 as SEHNR and CDR2 as FQNEAQ (reference sequence). Trimming removed 5 bases at V and 5 bases at J, with 16 bases between. The CDR3 here is CASSTRRTTHNEQFF. As DNA, the CDR3 is TGTGCCAGCAGCACCCGGAGGACTACACACAATGAGCAGTTCTTC.

This clonotype was counted a few times. This sequence joins TRBV12-3 or TRBV12-4 and TRBJ1-3; D is ambiguous. Deletions cut 3 bases from V and 5 bases from J, with 11 bases between. The CDR3 runs 14 residues. CDR3: CASSFTTKRNTIYF. CDR3 DNA sequence: TGTGCCAGCAGTTTCACAACAAAGCGAAACACCATATATTTT.

The genes are TRBV20-1 and TRBJ1-4, with a possible D match to TRBD1 (6 bases). Trimming took 1 base from V and 8 from J, leaving 14 bases between them. Germline V gives CDR1 DFQATT, CDR2 SNEGSKA (reference sequence). There are 14 residues in the CDR3. CDR3 nucleotides: TGCAGTGCTAGAGGATTGGGGGCGGAAGAAAAACTGTTTTTT. It encodes CSARGLGAEEKLFF.

This chain joins TRBV6-1 and TRBJ2-3, with 7 bases aligning to TRBD1. Trimming removed 5 bases from V and 3 bases from J; junction bases left unmatched: 11. The CDR3 sequence is 16 residues long. Germline CDR1 reads MNHNS; CDR2 reads SASEGT. CDR3 sequence: CASSPRGQTATDTQYF. CDR3 in DNA: TGTGCCAGCAGTCCAAGGGGACAGACGGCGACAGATACGCAGTATTTT.

The rearrangement links TRBV5-1 to TRBJ2-2; unclear D gene. V lost 3 bases and J lost 4, with 10 bases in between. Germline values: CDR1 SGHRS, CDR2 YFSETQ. This CDR3 comprises 14 residues. CDR3 protein: CASSSFWVTGELFF. The CDR3 DNA reads TGCGCCAGCAGCTCTTTCTGGGTCACCGGGGAGCTGTTTTTT.

The genes are TRBV5-1 and TRBJ2-1; D assignment may be TRBD1 or TRBD2 (5 bases each). The CDR3 contains 13 residues. Between the trimmed V and J ends, which lost 4 bases and 10 bases, there was a span of 15 bases. Germline CDR1 reads SGHRS; CDR2 reads YFSETQ. CDR3 residues: CASSVGTEREQFF. DNA of the CDR3: TGCGCCAGCAGCGTGGGGACGGAGCGAGAGCAGTTCTTC.

This clonotype was seen a few times. The V and J genes are TRBV5-1 and TRBJ2-3, with D perhaps assigned TRBD1 or TRBD2 (5 bases each). The V end lost 4 bases, the J end lost 1 base, and 13 bases lay between the germline ends. Germline V gene sequence: CDR1 SGHRS, CDR2 YFSETQ. This CDR3 is built from 15 residues. In nucleotides, the CDR3 is TGCGCCAGCAGCCCCCGGGACCCACGCACAGATACGCAGTATTTT. The encoded protein is CASSPRDPRTDTQYF.

This clonotype was found a few times. The chain employs TRBV5-1 and TRBJ2-3; D gene unclear. The V gene lost 4 bases and the J gene lost 2 bases, with 11 bases spanning the gap. The germline gives CDR1 SGHRS, CDR2 YFSETQ. The CDR3 has 14 residues. The CDR3 is CASSLILITDTQYF. As DNA, the CDR3 is TGCGCCAGCAGCCTAATCTTGATCACAGATACGCAGTATTTT.

This chain connects TRBV7-3 to TRBJ1-6; 10 nucleotides line up with TRBD1. The CDR3 is 19 amino acids. Trimming at V came to 1 base and at J to 7 bases, leaving 13 bases not matched to a gene. Germline V gene data show CDR1 as SGHTA and CDR2 as FQGTGA. The CDR3 protein is CASSLIRPGQGPINSPLHF. Written as DNA, the CDR3 is TGTGCCAGCAGCTTAATTCGGCCGGGACAGGGGCCGATCAATTCACCCCTCCACTTT.

The chain couples TRBV7-3 to TRBJ2-1, with a tentative D call TRBD2 (5 bases). V was trimmed by 5 bases and J by 0 bases, leaving 11 bases between them. CDR3 length: 15 residues. Germline CDR1 and CDR2: SGHTA and FQGTGA. CDR3 in DNA: TGTGCCAGCAGCGCGACTAAGAGCTCCTACAATGAGCAGTTCTTC. The encoded protein is CASSATKSSYNEQFF.

This chain connects TRBV12-3 or TRBV12-4 to TRBJ2-7, with 10 bases matching TRBD1. With 3 bases clipped from V and 7 bases from J, the junction kept 9 bases outside the gene matches. This CDR3 spans 15 amino acids. The CDR3 nucleotides are TGTGCCAGCAGTTTGAGTCCCGGGACAGGGGCAGAGCAGTACTTC. This sequence encodes CASSLSPGTGAEQYF.

This chain joins TRBV29-1 and TRBJ2-7; possible D gene TRBD1, 5 bases. Trimming shortened V by 7 bases and J by 0 bases, and 13 bases separated the two germline ends. The CDR3 length is 13 residues. Germline V gene data show CDR1 as SQVTM and CDR2 as ANQGSEA. As DNA, the CDR3 is TGCAGCGCCGCGCAGGGAATCTCCTACGAGCAGTACTTC. Translation: CSAAQGISYEQYF.

This chain links TRBV27 with TRBJ2-7, with a tentative D call TRBD1 (5 bases). Trimming took off 7 bases at V and 4 bases at J, with 11 bases between the two ends. The CDR3 consists of 12 residues. Germline V lookup: CDR1 MNHEY, CDR2 SMNVEV (reference sequence). CDR3 protein: CASTPTEYEQYF. The CDR3 nucleotides are TGTGCCAGCACCCCGACAGAATACGAGCAGTACTTC.

This clonotype was found a few times. This chain uses TRBV6-1 with TRBJ2-1, with 8 positions matching TRBD1. In germline, CDR1 is MNHNS, CDR2 SASEGT. The CDR3 length is 13 residues. Trimming cost V 6 bases and J 9 bases; bases outside gene matches: 7. Here the CDR3 DNA reads TGTGCCAGCAGCCGACAGGGGAATCGTGAGCAGTTCTTC. It is translated as CASSRQGNREQFF.

This clonotype was counted many times. V is TRBV29-1 and J is TRBJ2-7; 10 bases agree with TRBD1. The germline V gene encodes CDR1 SQVTM and CDR2 ANQGSEA. The V gene end was trimmed by 4 bases and the J gene end by 4 bases; junction bases not matched to a gene: 7. This CDR3 region has 14 residues. CDR3 amino acids: CSVVLGTGEYEQYF. The CDR3 DNA reads TGCAGCGTTGTCCTCGGGACAGGGGAGTACGAGCAGTACTTC.

This clonotype was counted between two and nine times. The chain employs TRBV20-1 and TRBJ2-1; TRBD2 matches 14 bases. The CDR3 has 18 amino acids. The junction had 9 bases not matched to a gene; V was cut back by 2 bases and J by 3 bases. Germline V gene sequence: CDR1 DFQATT, CDR2 SNEGSKA (reference sequence). CDR3 protein: CSARRQGLAGVFYNEQFF. As DNA, the CDR3 is TGCAGTGCTAGAAGGCAGGGACTAGCGGGAGTTTTCTACAATGAGCAGTTCTTC.

The chain recombines TRBV11-2 with TRBJ1-3, with no clear D. The CDR3 is made up of 17 amino acids. Germline V gene lookup returns CDR1 SGHAT and CDR2 FQNNGV. V gave up 0 bases and J gave up 0 bases, with 12 bases separating them. The CDR3 DNA sequence: TGTGCCAGCAGCTTAGATATGGGTTCAGTCTCTGGAAACACCATATATTTT. Translated, it gives CASSLDMGSVSGNTIYF.

This clonotype has more than one count but fewer than ten. V gene TRBV12-3 or TRBV12-4 combines with J gene TRBJ2-3; TRBD2 agrees at 10 bases. CDR3 length: 14 amino acids. The V gene end was trimmed by 4 bases and the J gene end by 7 bases; junction bases not matched to a gene: 5. The CDR3 sequence: CASSSAGGTNTQYF. The CDR3 nucleotides are TGTGCCAGCAGTTCAGCGGGGGGGACAAATACGCAGTATTTT.

This clonotype was detected only once. The V and J genes are TRBV2 and TRBJ2-1; 7 bases match TRBD2. The CDR3 length is 14 residues. From germline, CDR1 is SNHLY and CDR2 FYNNEI. Trimming took 4 bases from V and 8 from J; bases not matched to a gene: 8. CDR3 sequence (DNA): TGTGCCAGCAGTGCTGACCGGACTAGTCATGAGCAGTTCTTC. It codes for CASSADRTSHEQFF.

This clonotype was counted a few times. The chain combines TRBV11-2 with TRBJ2-1, with D tentatively TRBD1 (6 bases). The CDR3 extends over 18 amino acids. CDR1 and CDR2 (germline): SGHAT, FQNNGV. Trimming took off 2 bases at V and 7 bases at J, with 24 bases between the two ends. The CDR3 DNA is TGTGCCAGCAGCTTAATGCCCGGGACAACTCAAATTGGGAATGAGCAGTTCTTC. It translates to CASSLMPGTTQIGNEQFF.

V usage is TRBV30 and J usage is TRBJ2-3; D remains unclear. The V gene's germline CDR1 is GTSNPN and CDR2 SVGIG (reference sequence). This CDR3 comprises 12 residues. Trimming took off 1 base at V and 4 bases at J, with 6 bases between the two ends. CDR3 in DNA: TGTGCCTGGAGTGCCAGAGCAGATACGCAGTATTTT. Its translation: CAWSARADTQYF.

V gene TRBV7-9 combines with J gene TRBJ1-6; D is unresolved. Looked up from germline, CDR1 is SEHNR and CDR2 is FQNEAQ (reference sequence). The V gene lost 5 bases and the J gene lost 5 bases, with 10 bases spanning the gap. The CDR3 has 14 amino acids. The CDR3 reads CASSPARNNSPLHF. The CDR3 DNA is TGTGCCAGCAGCCCCGCCAGAAATAATTCACCCCTCCACTTT.